These 11 T cell receptor beta chains were all obtained from the same sample, sequenced in a study of post-analysis software for immune sequencing data. Unique molecular identifiers tagged the TCR beta cDNA libraries. A single record per CDR3 protein comes from TCRdb applying MiXCR to the PCR reads. The repertoire has about 430,000 distinct CDR3 sequences, over 30% of them found once; the top ten carry 6.5% to 8%. General observations from the study: Roughly 5 TRBV segments occurring more often in patients than controls included TRBV5-6, TRBV5-1 and TRBV20-1.

Antigens for these TCRs are unknown. Sequencing was performed on blood. These TCRs come from a girl aged 2 to 9 with multiple sclerosis.

The J gene is TRBJ2-5, the V gene TRBV24-1; possibly TRBD2 for D (7 bases). Trimming stripped 1 base from V and 11 bases from J, with 22 bases between. CDR1 is KGHDR, CDR2 SFDVKD, per germline. This CDR3 has 16 amino acids. The chain's CDR3 is CATSDFGGAYRNEQYF. In DNA, the CDR3 is TGTGCCACCAGTGATTTTGGGGGGGCCTATCGCAATGAGCAGTACTTC.

The chain links TRBV5-6 to TRBJ2-7; possibly TRBD1 for D (5 bases). The germline V and J ends were trimmed by 1 base and 2 bases, with 13 bases remaining between them. The CDR3 is made up of 15 amino acids. Germline V gene sequence: CDR1 SGHDT, CDR2 YYEEEE. The CDR3 spells CASSLQAGITYEQYF. The DNA of the CDR3 is TGTGCCAGCAGCTTGCAGGCAGGGATCACCTACGAGCAGTACTTC.

This clonotype has just a few counts. The gene calls are TRBV20-1 and TRBJ2-1; D possibly corresponds to TRBD2 (6 bases). The germline V gene has CDR1 DFQATT and CDR2 SNEGSKA (reference sequence). The CDR3 is 15 residues long. V lost 1 base and J lost 5, with 15 bases in between. Here the CDR3 DNA reads TGCAGTGCTAGAGTAGGCGGGGATTCCCACAATGAGCAGTTCTTC. Its protein product is CSARVGGDSHNEQFF.

DNA for the CDR3: TGCGCCAGCAGTGACGAGGGTTATCAGCCCCAGCATTTT. Amino acids: CASSDEGYQPQHF. V and J are TRBV10-2 and TRBJ1-5, with unresolved D. Germline values: CDR1 WSHSY, CDR2 SAAADI. The CDR3 is 13 amino acids. V lost 3 bases and J lost 5, with 8 bases in between.

J is TRBJ1-1 and V is TRBV29-1; D not resolved. Looked up from germline, CDR1 is SQVTM and CDR2 is ANQGSEA. The CDR3 is 12 residues long. The ends were cut back, 4 bases at V and 1 base at J, with 7 bases in the middle. The CDR3 spells CSVGVGNTEAFF. The CDR3 coding sequence is TGCAGCGTTGGGGTAGGGAACACTGAAGCTTTCTTT.

This clonotype has a handful of counts. This chain joins TRBV4-1 and TRBJ2-7; weak D call: TRBD2 (5 bases). The CDR3 has 15 residues. The germline gives CDR1 MGHRA, CDR2 YSYEKL. Trimming took off 4 bases at V and 2 bases at J, with 15 bases between the two ends. CDR3 in amino acids: CASSPRPSLTYEQYF. CDR3 in DNA: TGCGCCAGCAGCCCCCGTCCTAGCCTAACCTACGAGCAGTACTTC.

The rearrangement links TRBV4-1 to TRBJ1-5; D is perhaps TRBD1 (5 bases). V lost 0 bases and J 5 bases, leaving 11 bases between the germline ends. The CDR3 is 15 residues long. CDR1 is MGHRA and CDR2 is YSYEKL in the germline V gene. The CDR3 region has the DNA TGCGCCAGCAGCCAAGATCGCAGGGCAGATCAGCCCCAGCATTTT. Protein sequence: CASSQDRRADQPQHF.

CDR3 in amino acids: CSAIITTGQETQYF. DNA of the CDR3: TGCAGTGCTATTATCACCACGGGTCAAGAGACCCAGTACTTC. The V gene is TRBV20-1, the J gene TRBJ2-5; D call uncertain. V was clipped by 4 bases and J by 2 bases, with 14 bases between them. The CDR3 runs to 14 residues. Germline loops: CDR1 DFQATT, CDR2 SNEGSKA (reference sequence).

The rearrangement joins TRBV20-1 to TRBJ2-1; D is possibly TRBD2 (6 bases). Germline CDR1 is DFQATT and CDR2 is SNEGSKA (reference sequence). This CDR3 comprises 12 residues. V lost 3 bases and J 6 bases, leaving 9 bases between the germline ends. CDR3 DNA: TGCAGTGCTAGTCGGGAGTTCAATGAGCAGTTCTTC. Translated, it gives CSASREFNEQFF.

In this sample, this clonotype turned up many times. The chain links TRBV7-3 to TRBJ2-1; D unclear. Germline CDR1 reads SGHTA; CDR2 reads FQGTGA. Trimming cost V 5 bases and J 4 bases, with 15 bases left between them. This CDR3 comprises 15 residues. CDR3 protein: CASSIQAVPYNEQFF. The CDR3, as DNA: TGTGCCAGCAGCATTCAGGCAGTACCTTACAATGAGCAGTTCTTC.

The rearrangement uses TRBV6-5 and TRBJ2-1, with D perhaps TRBD1 (6 bases). V dropped 4 bases and J dropped 6 bases, with 10 bases sitting between them. The CDR3 runs to 13 residues. Germline V CDR1 and CDR2: MNHEY, SVGAGI. CDR3 sequence: CASSFGQLNEQFF. CDR3 in DNA: TGTGCCAGCAGTTTCGGACAGCTCAATGAGCAGTTCTTC.